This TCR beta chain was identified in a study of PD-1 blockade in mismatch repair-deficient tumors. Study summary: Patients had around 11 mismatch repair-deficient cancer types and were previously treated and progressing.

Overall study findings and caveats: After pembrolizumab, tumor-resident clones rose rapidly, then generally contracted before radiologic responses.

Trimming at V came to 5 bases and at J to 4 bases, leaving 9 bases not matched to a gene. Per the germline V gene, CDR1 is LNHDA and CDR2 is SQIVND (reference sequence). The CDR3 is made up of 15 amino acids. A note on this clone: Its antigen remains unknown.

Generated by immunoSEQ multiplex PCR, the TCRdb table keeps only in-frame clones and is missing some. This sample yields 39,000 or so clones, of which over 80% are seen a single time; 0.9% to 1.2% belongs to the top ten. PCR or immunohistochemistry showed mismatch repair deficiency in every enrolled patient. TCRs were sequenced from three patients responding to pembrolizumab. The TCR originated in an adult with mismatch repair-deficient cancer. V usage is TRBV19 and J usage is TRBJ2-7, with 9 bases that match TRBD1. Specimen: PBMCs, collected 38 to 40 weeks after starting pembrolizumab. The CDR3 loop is CASSAAGQGYYEQYF. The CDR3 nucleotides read TGTGCCAGTAGTGCGGCGGGACAGGGTTATTACGAGCAGTACTTC.